This T cell receptor (beta chain) emerged from a study of cytomegalovirus exposure and HLA in healthy donors. Overall study results and limits: A link between a missense DCLRE1C variant and TCR beta V- and J-gene trimming emerged from a later analysis. Reportedly, a later analysis found an Asian-associated ancestry cluster had fewer N-insertions than the approximately 640-donor mean. Among the most significant clusters, several appeared linked to common viral pathogens in a later analysis.

Points on this clone: Its antigen is not identified.

Likely unrecorded immune exposures existed in these nominally healthy donors. Vbeta (60) and Jbeta (13) primers were used in the PCR. The assay was immunoSEQ multiplex PCR, and TCRdb's table has in-frame clones only and misses some. The table for this sample gives about 76,000 clones. Sequencing was done on a sample of PBMCs. The receptor was isolated from a woman aged 40 to 50 in good health and CMV-seropositive.

CDR3 sequence (DNA): TGTGCCACATCCCATGGACAGGCGTATGGCTACACCTTC. It specifies CATSHGQAYGYTF. This chain joins TRBV27 and TRBJ1-2; 7 positions agree with TRBD1. The CDR3 covers 13 residues. The germline CDR1 and CDR2 sequences are MNHEY and SMNVEV (reference sequence). J was trimmed by 5 bases and V by 10 bases; bases with no gene match: 10.